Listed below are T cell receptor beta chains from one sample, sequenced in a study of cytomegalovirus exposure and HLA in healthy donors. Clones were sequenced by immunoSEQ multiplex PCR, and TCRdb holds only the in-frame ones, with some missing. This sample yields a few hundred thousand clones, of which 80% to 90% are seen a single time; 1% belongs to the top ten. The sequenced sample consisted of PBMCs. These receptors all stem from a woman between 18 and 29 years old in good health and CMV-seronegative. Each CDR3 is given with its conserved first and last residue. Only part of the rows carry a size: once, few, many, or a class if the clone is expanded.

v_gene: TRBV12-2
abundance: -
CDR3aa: CASRRDTEGDTIYF

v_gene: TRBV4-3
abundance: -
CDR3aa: CASSQDSSVSGANVLTF

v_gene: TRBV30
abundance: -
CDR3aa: CASSRTGRAYEQYF

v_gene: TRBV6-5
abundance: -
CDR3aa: CASSYSGGLNTEAFF

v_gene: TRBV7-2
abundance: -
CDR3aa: CASSPAGLAPTGELFF

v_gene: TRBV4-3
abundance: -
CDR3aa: CASSQDPASGGYTDTQYF

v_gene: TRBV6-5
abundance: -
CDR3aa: CASSYSQGHILYEQYF

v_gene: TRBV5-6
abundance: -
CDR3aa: CASSLGAGELFF

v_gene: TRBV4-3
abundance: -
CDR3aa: CASSQDLKGEGQPQHF

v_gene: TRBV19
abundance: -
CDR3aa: CASRGGGTDTYEQYF

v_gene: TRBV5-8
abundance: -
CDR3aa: CASSLAGGAYEQYF

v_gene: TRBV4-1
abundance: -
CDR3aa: CASSQEWGRDTQYF

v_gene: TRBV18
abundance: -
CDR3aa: CASSPTGRPIHGYTF

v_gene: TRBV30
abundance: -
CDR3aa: CAWSITKTGGNTEAFF

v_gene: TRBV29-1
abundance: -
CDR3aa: CSVFGSENQETQYF

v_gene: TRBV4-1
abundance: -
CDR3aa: CASSQYTGGDTEAFF

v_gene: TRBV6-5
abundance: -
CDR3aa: CASVRTGENTGELFF

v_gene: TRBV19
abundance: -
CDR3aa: CASSRGQGYEQYF

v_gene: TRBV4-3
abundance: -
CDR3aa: CASSQEFLAKNIQYF

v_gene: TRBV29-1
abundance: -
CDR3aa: CSGLSVGRSNYGYTF

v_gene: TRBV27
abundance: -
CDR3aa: CASSFTSGRSETQYF

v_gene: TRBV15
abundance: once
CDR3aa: CATSRETLTTYGETQYF

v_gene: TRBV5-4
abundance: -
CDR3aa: CASSGGTGPAKNIQYF

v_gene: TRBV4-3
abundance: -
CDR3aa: CASSQDAPGTLLSYEQYF